This T cell receptor beta chain was identified in a study of blood T cell repertoires in COVID-19. Across the study: From T cells, B-cell-depleted T cells, or PBMCs came the material, which was cDNA or gDNA.

As originally analysed: Reference gene primer amplification in the assay estimated nucleated cell counts. TCRdb's copy holds only in-frame clones and misses some; the assay was immunoSEQ multiplex PCR. The DNA gave D and trimming, while V, J and clone size come from that table. The data hold 200,000 to 250,000 clones, with approximately 81% observed a single time. Germline assignment: CDR1 GTSNPN and CDR2 SVGIG (reference sequence). The CDR3 is made up of 14 amino acids. The V gene lost 4 bases and the J gene lost 4 bases, with 15 bases spanning the gap. Material: peripheral blood. V usage is TRBV30 and J usage is TRBJ2-3; maybe TRBD2 (5 bases). This sequence originates from a man aged 45-60 years who had recovered from COVID-19. As DNA, the CDR3 is TGTGCCTGGAAGCGAGCGGTGGGCCCAGATACGCAGTATTTT. Translating gives CAWKRAVGPDTQYF. The full variable domain, its missing parts supplied by reference TRBV30 and TRBJ2-3, is SQTIHQWPATLVQPVGSPLSLECTVEGTSNPNLYWYRQAAGRGLQLLFYSVGIGQISSEVPQNLSASRPQDRQFILSSKKLLLSDSGFYLCAWKRAVGPDTQYFGPGTRLTVL.